The source of this T cell receptor (beta chain) is a study of cytomegalovirus exposure and HLA in healthy donors. Trimming removed 1 base at V and 9 bases at J, with 13 bases between. CDR1 and CDR2 (germline): ENHRY, SYGVKD. This CDR3 spans 14 amino acids. In the PCR, 60 Vbeta and 13 Jbeta primers were used. Method: immunoSEQ multiplex PCR; TCRdb's copy keeps in-frame clones and lacks some. This sample carries roughly 92,000 clones, 80% of them seen once, and the ten largest clones take over 20%. The J gene is TRBJ2-1, the V gene TRBV10-3, with D tentatively TRBD2 (5 bases). The TCR originated in a woman aged 45-59 years in good health and CMV-seropositive. The sequenced sample was PBMCs. The CDR3 DNA sequence: TGTGCCATCAGTGAGTACGGATCGGGAACTGAGCAGTTCTTC. As protein: CAISEYGSGTEQFF.